The TCR beta chain described here comes from a study of blood T cells in healthy people across ages. Only a few counts were recorded for this clonotype. Its specificity is not known. Sample-barcoded 5' priming and a J-beta primer mix drove a second PCR of roughly 7 to 11 cycles. One entry per CDR3 protein results from TCRdb running MiXCR on the 5' RACE reads. The sample yields about 290,000 distinct CDR3 sequences, roughly 26% seen once. The CDR3 runs to 13 residues. The germline V gene encodes CDR1 DFQATT and CDR2 SNEGSKA (reference sequence). V was pared by 5 bases and J by 0 bases, with 10 bases between. Study-wide results and caveats: TCR beta diversity per million T cells fell roughly linearly with age.

The chain joins TRBV20-1 to TRBJ1-1; D gene uncertain. The material sequenced was blood. The clonotype was recovered from a woman in her seventies in good health. CDR3 region: CSAGSSMNTEAFF. The CDR3, as DNA: TGCAGTGCTGGATCCTCAATGAACACTGAAGCTTTCTTT.